This T cell receptor (beta chain) was recovered during a study of cytomegalovirus exposure and HLA in healthy donors. Study-wide results and caveats: The study put about 180 TCR beta chains on its list as cytomegalovirus-associated.

Using immunoSEQ multiplex PCR, the repertoire was profiled, and TCRdb retains in-frame clones only, with some absent. The sample records approximately 82,000 clones, about 92% being singletons. Germline CDR1 is SGDLS and CDR2 is YYNGEE. The CDR3 sequence is 12 residues long. Trimming took 3 bases from V and 14 from J, leaving 15 bases between them. This clone was counted a single time. Its cognate antigen is unknown. The chain links TRBV9 to TRBJ2-1, with D possibly TRBD2 on 6 matching bases. Source material: PBMCs. The receptor's source is a man between 18 and 29 years old in good health and CMV-seronegative. The CDR3 bases are TGTGCCAGCAGCGGTGGGACTCCAGCAGAGTTCTTC. Protein sequence: CASSGGTPAEFF.